The rows below give T cell receptor beta chains drawn from one sample of a study of PD-1 blockade in classical Hodgkin lymphoma. Assay used: immunoSEQ multiplex PCR; TCRdb lists only in-frame clones, some missing. The sample has 27,000 or so clones, 60% to 85% seen once; the top ten hold 2% to 2.5%. The sample was CD4+ T cells from blood, taken at baseline. Receptors were obtained from a human donor with classical Hodgkin lymphoma. Each CDR3 is given with its conserved first and last residue. Fields, in order: D gene, V gene, clone size, J gene, CDR3 DNA, CDR3 protein. A D gene is named only where the DNA matches it firmly. Clone size is shown for a subset of rows, as once, few, many or a class of expanded clone.

d_call: NA; v_call: TRBV25-1; clone_size: NA; j_call: TRBJ1-2; cdr3_nt: TGTGCCAGCAGTGGACGAACAGCCAACTATGGCTACACCTTC; cdr3_aa: CASSGRTANYGYTF
d_call: NA; v_call: TRBV7-9; clone_size: NA; j_call: TRBJ1-1; cdr3_nt: TGTGCCAGCAGCGGGCAAGGAAGTACTGAAGCTTTCTTT; cdr3_aa: CASSGQGSTEAFF
d_call: NA; v_call: TRBV27; clone_size: NA; j_call: TRBJ2-1; cdr3_nt: TGTGCCAGCAGTTTGTGGGGGGGGCAGTACAATGAGCAGTTCTTC; cdr3_aa: CASSLWGGQYNEQFF
d_call: TRBD1; v_call: TRBV10-2; clone_size: NA; j_call: TRBJ1-1; cdr3_nt: TGCGCCAGCAGTGAGTCAGGGGGCGCTTCTCGGGGCACTGAAGCTTTCTTT; cdr3_aa: CASSESGGASRGTEAFF
d_call: TRBD2; v_call: TRBV5-6; clone_size: NA; j_call: TRBJ2-7; cdr3_nt: TGTGCCAGCAGCGTGGGACTAGCGCCCACCTACGAGCAGTACTTC; cdr3_aa: CASSVGLAPTYEQYF
d_call: NA; v_call: TRBV28; clone_size: NA; j_call: TRBJ1-1; cdr3_nt: TGTGCCAGCAGTTCCCGACAGGCACAGAACACTGAAGCTTTCTTT; cdr3_aa: CASSSRQAQNTEAFF
d_call: TRBD1; v_call: TRBV15; clone_size: NA; j_call: TRBJ1-2; cdr3_nt: TGTGCCACCAGCAGGGACAGGGTTTATGGCTACACCTTC; cdr3_aa: CATSRDRVYGYTF
d_call: NA; v_call: TRBV11-2; clone_size: NA; j_call: TRBJ1-5; cdr3_nt: TGTGCCAGCAGCTTAGGCATGGATGATCAGCCCCAGCATTTT; cdr3_aa: CASSLGMDDQPQHF
d_call: NA; v_call: TRBV20-1; clone_size: NA; j_call: TRBJ1-2; cdr3_nt: TGCAGTGCTAGTAGGGTAAAAGGCTACACCTTC; cdr3_aa: CSASRVKGYTF
d_call: TRBD1; v_call: TRBV18; clone_size: NA; j_call: TRBJ2-7; cdr3_nt: TGTGCCAGCTCACCTGGACAGGGTGAGGGTGAGCAGTACTTC; cdr3_aa: CASSPGQGEGEQYF
d_call: NA; v_call: TRBV10-3; clone_size: NA; j_call: TRBJ1-2; cdr3_nt: TGTGCCATCAGGGAAGGGTCATTACAGCTTCCCTCTAACTATGGCTACACCTTC; cdr3_aa: CAIREGSLQLPSNYGYTF
d_call: NA; v_call: TRBV5-6; clone_size: few; j_call: TRBJ1-6; cdr3_nt: TGTGCCAGCTCCACAGGGACCGATTCACCCCTCCACTTT; cdr3_aa: CASSTGTDSPLHF
d_call: NA; v_call: TRBV5-1; clone_size: NA; j_call: TRBJ1-1; cdr3_nt: TGCGCCAGCAGCGGGGACGGAAACACTGAAGCTTTCTTT; cdr3_aa: CASSGDGNTEAFF
d_call: NA; v_call: TRBV9; clone_size: NA; j_call: TRBJ1-5; cdr3_nt: TGTGCCAGCAGCGTAGGAAGCAATCAGCCCCAGCATTTT; cdr3_aa: CASSVGSNQPQHF
d_call: NA; v_call: TRBV2; clone_size: NA; j_call: TRBJ1-4; cdr3_nt: TGTGCCAGCAGTGGGGGGGTGAAGAATAATGAAAAACTGTTTTTT; cdr3_aa: CASSGGVKNNEKLFF
d_call: TRBD1; v_call: TRBV5-1; clone_size: few; j_call: TRBJ2-7; cdr3_nt: TGCGCCAGCAGCTTGGGGGGACAGTCGATTTACGAGCAGTACTTC; cdr3_aa: CASSLGGQSIYEQYF
d_call: NA; v_call: TRBV6-1; clone_size: NA; j_call: TRBJ2-4; cdr3_nt: TGTGCCAGCAACCTTGAGTACGCCAAAAACATTCAGTACTTC; cdr3_aa: CASNLEYAKNIQYF
d_call: NA; v_call: TRBV18; clone_size: NA; j_call: TRBJ2-7; cdr3_nt: TGTGCCAGCTCACCGGGCAGGGACCGGTACGAGCAGTACTTC; cdr3_aa: CASSPGRDRYEQYF
d_call: NA; v_call: TRBV7-6; clone_size: NA; j_call: TRBJ1-2; cdr3_nt: TGTGCCAGCAGCTCCAAGGTCTCGGCCGGATTGGGGGATGGCTACACCTTC; cdr3_aa: CASSSKVSAGLGDGYTF
d_call: NA; v_call: TRBV5-5; clone_size: NA; j_call: TRBJ2-7; cdr3_nt: TGTGCCAGCAGCTTACCTAGACGGGTCGAGCAGTACTTC; cdr3_aa: CASSLPRRVEQYF
d_call: NA; v_call: TRBV11-2; clone_size: NA; j_call: TRBJ1-1; cdr3_nt: TGTGCCAGCAGCTTAGATCGCGCAGCGAACACTGAAGCTTTCTTT; cdr3_aa: CASSLDRAANTEAFF
d_call: NA; v_call: TRBV30; clone_size: NA; j_call: TRBJ1-2; cdr3_nt: TGTGCCTGGAGTGTAGAAGCACTGGCGATCTACACCTTC; cdr3_aa: CAWSVEALAIYTF
d_call: TRBD1; v_call: TRBV6-5; clone_size: NA; j_call: TRBJ2-7; cdr3_nt: TGTGCCAGCAGTTCGGACAGGGGTGGCGAGCAGTACTTC; cdr3_aa: CASSSDRGGEQYF
d_call: TRBD1; v_call: TRBV19; clone_size: NA; j_call: TRBJ2-5; cdr3_nt: TGTGCCAGTAGTAGATACCGGGACAGGGGGCAGGAGACCCAGTACTTC; cdr3_aa: CASSRYRDRGQETQYF
d_call: NA; v_call: TRBV5-1; clone_size: NA; j_call: TRBJ2-7; cdr3_nt: TGCGCCAGCAGCTCCTCAACTAGGTTTGTCAAGTACGAGCAGTACTTC; cdr3_aa: CASSSSTRFVKYEQYF
d_call: NA; v_call: TRBV4-3; clone_size: NA; j_call: TRBJ2-7; cdr3_nt: TGCGCCAGCAGCCCCAATTACAGGGAACGCGAGCAGTACTTC; cdr3_aa: CASSPNYREREQYF
d_call: TRBD2; v_call: TRBV7-2; clone_size: NA; j_call: TRBJ2-3; cdr3_nt: TGTGCCAGCAGCGTAGGACTAGCGGGGGGCGGGGATACGCAGTATTTT; cdr3_aa: CASSVGLAGGGDTQYF
d_call: TRBD1; v_call: TRBV9; clone_size: once; j_call: TRBJ2-5; cdr3_nt: TGTGCCAGCAGCTCCAAGGGGGGACAGGGGGAAGAGACCCAGTACTTC; cdr3_aa: CASSSKGGQGEETQYF
d_call: NA; v_call: TRBV7-7; clone_size: NA; j_call: TRBJ1-1; cdr3_nt: TGTGCCGTCGGGACTGCGAACACTGAAGCTTTCTTT; cdr3_aa: CAVGTANTEAFF
d_call: NA; v_call: TRBV18; clone_size: NA; j_call: TRBJ1-2; cdr3_nt: TGTGCCAGCTCACCACCGAAAGTAAGCGGGATAGGCTACACCTTC; cdr3_aa: CASSPPKVSGIGYTF
d_call: TRBD1; v_call: TRBV5-1; clone_size: NA; j_call: TRBJ2-1; cdr3_nt: TGCGCCAGCAGCGAATTACAGGGGGTTAACAATGAGCAGTTCTTC; cdr3_aa: CASSELQGVNNEQFF
d_call: TRBD2; v_call: TRBV7-2; clone_size: once; j_call: TRBJ2-7; cdr3_nt: TGTGCCAGCAGCTCCGCTAGCGGGGGCTTTGTGTACTTC; cdr3_aa: CASSSASGGFVYF
d_call: NA; v_call: TRBV5-1; clone_size: once; j_call: TRBJ1-1; cdr3_nt: TGCGCCAGCAGCTTGGATCCACAGATGAACACTGAAGCTTTCTTT; cdr3_aa: CASSLDPQMNTEAFF
d_call: NA; v_call: TRBV9; clone_size: few; j_call: TRBJ1-2; cdr3_nt: TGTGCCAGCAGCGCCGCAGGGCTCTGGGACTATGGCTACACCTTC; cdr3_aa: CASSAAGLWDYGYTF
d_call: NA; v_call: TRBV4-3; clone_size: NA; j_call: TRBJ2-2; cdr3_nt: TGCGCCAGCACCCCGCAGTTATACGGGGAGCTGTTTTTT; cdr3_aa: CASTPQLYGELFF
d_call: NA; v_call: TRBV9; clone_size: NA; j_call: TRBJ2-2; cdr3_nt: TGTGCCAGCAGCCCCCGACAAAAAAGGAGTGGCTTCCTACCCTCGAACACCGGGGAGCTGTTTTTT; cdr3_aa: CASSPRQKRSGFLPSNTGELFF
d_call: NA; v_call: TRBV7-2; clone_size: NA; j_call: TRBJ1-6; cdr3_nt: TGTGCCAGCAGCTTAAATGTGGGGGGGGCAAGATCACCCCTCCACTTT; cdr3_aa: CASSLNVGGARSPLHF
d_call: NA; v_call: TRBV4-3; clone_size: NA; j_call: TRBJ2-1; cdr3_nt: TGCGCCAGCAGCCAAGATCACAGCGGGTACAATGAGCAGTTCTTC; cdr3_aa: CASSQDHSGYNEQFF
d_call: NA; v_call: TRBV4-2; clone_size: once; j_call: TRBJ1-1; cdr3_nt: TGTGCCAGCAGCCAAGGGGGCGGGCGGTACACTGAAGCTTTCTTT; cdr3_aa: CASSQGGGRYTEAFF
d_call: TRBD2; v_call: TRBV25-1; clone_size: once; j_call: TRBJ2-5; cdr3_nt: TGTGCCAGCAGGGGGCTAGCGGGGGAAGGAGAGACCCAGTACTTC; cdr3_aa: CASRGLAGEGETQYF
d_call: TRBD1; v_call: TRBV5-1; clone_size: NA; j_call: TRBJ2-3; cdr3_nt: TGCGCCAGCAGCTTAGGGACAGGGGCCACAGATACGCAGTATTTT; cdr3_aa: CASSLGTGATDTQYF
d_call: NA; v_call: TRBV6-1; clone_size: NA; j_call: TRBJ2-3; cdr3_nt: TGTGCCAGCAGTGAGATTAGCTCTTACTCAGATACGCAGTATTTT; cdr3_aa: CASSEISSYSDTQYF
d_call: NA; v_call: TRBV5-4; clone_size: NA; j_call: TRBJ2-1; cdr3_nt: TGTGCCAGCAGCTTAGATTTCAGACAGACTAATGAGCAGTTCTTC; cdr3_aa: CASSLDFRQTNEQFF
d_call: NA; v_call: TRBV5-1; clone_size: NA; j_call: TRBJ1-1; cdr3_nt: TGCGCCAGCAGCTTGGCGGGGGGAGGCAGGGGGAACACTGAAGCTTTCTTT; cdr3_aa: CASSLAGGGRGNTEAFF
d_call: TRBD1; v_call: TRBV28; clone_size: NA; j_call: TRBJ1-6; cdr3_nt: TGTGCCAGCAGACCCACGACAGGGGCCGGTTCACCCCTCCACTTT; cdr3_aa: CASRPTTGAGSPLHF
d_call: NA; v_call: TRBV5-1; clone_size: NA; j_call: TRBJ2-2; cdr3_nt: TGCGCCAGCAGCTTGGAACTAGTCGACACCGGGGAGCTGTTTTTT; cdr3_aa: CASSLELVDTGELFF
d_call: NA; v_call: TRBV7-8; clone_size: NA; j_call: TRBJ2-1; cdr3_nt: TGTGCCAGCAGCCCGTTTTTTCAGGGTGGAAATGAGCAGTTCTTC; cdr3_aa: CASSPFFQGGNEQFF
d_call: NA; v_call: TRBV18; clone_size: NA; j_call: TRBJ1-1; cdr3_nt: TGTGCCAGCTCACCTTCTGGGCTGAACACTGAAGCTTTCTTT; cdr3_aa: CASSPSGLNTEAFF
d_call: NA; v_call: TRBV6-1; clone_size: NA; j_call: TRBJ1-1; cdr3_nt: TGTGCCAGCAGTGTCGACCAGGTAGTAACTGAAGCTTTCTTT; cdr3_aa: CASSVDQVVTEAFF
d_call: TRBD2; v_call: TRBV11-2; clone_size: NA; j_call: TRBJ2-7; cdr3_nt: TGTGCCAGCAGCCGGACTAGCGGGGGGAACTACGAGCAGTACTTC; cdr3_aa: CASSRTSGGNYEQYF
d_call: NA; v_call: TRBV30; clone_size: NA; j_call: TRBJ1-3; cdr3_nt: TGTGCCTGGAGCTCGAGCTCTGGAAACACCATATATTTT; cdr3_aa: CAWSSSSGNTIYF
d_call: TRBD1; v_call: TRBV7-6; clone_size: NA; j_call: TRBJ1-5; cdr3_nt: TGTGCCAGCAGCCCAGGGGGTCATCAGCCCCAGCATTTT; cdr3_aa: CASSPGGHQPQHF
d_call: TRBD1; v_call: TRBV11-2; clone_size: NA; j_call: TRBJ2-7; cdr3_nt: TGTGCCAGCAGCAAAACCGGGACAGGGGACGAGCAGTACTTC; cdr3_aa: CASSKTGTGDEQYF
d_call: NA; v_call: TRBV11-2; clone_size: NA; j_call: TRBJ2-5; cdr3_nt: TGTGCCAGCAGCTTAGGATCAGGGGGGGCGGTGGGAGAGACCCAGTACTTC; cdr3_aa: CASSLGSGGAVGETQYF